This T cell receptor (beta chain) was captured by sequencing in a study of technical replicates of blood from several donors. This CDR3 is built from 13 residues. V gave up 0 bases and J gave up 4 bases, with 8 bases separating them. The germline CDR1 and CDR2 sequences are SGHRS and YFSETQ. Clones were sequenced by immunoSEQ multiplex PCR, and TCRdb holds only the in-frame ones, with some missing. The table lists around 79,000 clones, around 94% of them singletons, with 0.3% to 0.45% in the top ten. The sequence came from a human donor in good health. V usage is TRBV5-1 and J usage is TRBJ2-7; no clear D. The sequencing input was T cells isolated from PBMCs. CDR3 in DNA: TGCGCCAGCAGCTTGGGTCCCTTTTACGAGCAGTACTTC. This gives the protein CASSLGPFYEQYF.